The 2 T cell receptor beta chains below were found in one sample sequenced in a study of T-cell reconstitution after alpha-beta-depleted transplantation in children. The library targeted TCRbeta and was prepared with unique molecular identifiers. TCRdb analysed the PCR reads with MiXCR anew, one entry per CDR3 protein. Seen here are approximately 510,000 distinct CDR3 sequences, around 20% observed once, and the top ten hold around 3.3%. Material: PBMCs from the stem cell graft donor, obtained from the stem cell graft. These receptors were obtained from a human donor who donated a stem cell graft to a child with acute lymphoblastic leukemia.

This clonotype was counted a few times. The rearrangement links TRBV5-6 to TRBJ2-1; no clear D gene. Germline assignment: CDR1 SGHDT and CDR2 YYEEEE. This CDR3 contains 12 residues. Trimming stripped 0 bases from V and 7 bases from J, with 5 bases between. For the CDR3, the DNA is TGTGCCAGCAGCTTGGATCAGAATGAGCAGTTCTTC. Translation gives CASSLDQNEQFF.

V usage is TRBV5-5 and J usage is TRBJ2-2, with D perhaps matching TRBD1 or TRBD2 (5 bases each). Germline lookup yields CDR1 SGHKS and CDR2 YYEKEE (reference sequence). The ends were cut back, 2 bases at V and 3 bases at J, with 14 bases in the middle. The CDR3 loop spans 16 amino acids. As DNA, the CDR3 is TGTGCCAGCAGCTTCCGGGGCCGGCTCGACACCGGGGAGCTGTTTTTT. Translating gives CASSFRGRLDTGELFF. Looking up the rest from reference TRBV5-5 and TRBJ2-2 gives the full variable domain: DAGVTQSPTHLIKTRGQQVTLRCSPISGHKSVSWYQQVLGQGPQFIFQYYEKEERGRGNFPDRFSARQFPNYSSELNVNALLLGDSALYLCASSFRGRLDTGELFFGEGSRLTVL.